These 17 T cell receptor beta chains were sequenced from one sample in a study of T cell clones after liver transplantation. Their antigens are not known. The protocol was immunoSEQ multiplex PCR, while the TCRdb copy is restricted to in-frame clones and leaves out a portion. The sample shows around 630 clones, 50% to 65% of them seen only once. Proliferating CFSE-low MLR cells were sequenced to define alloreactive TCRbeta sequences. Sequences were obtained from CD4+ T cells from cultured PBMCs. These TCRs come from a human patient who received a liver transplant. The graft donor may be the source of some T cells.

The CDR3 coding sequence is TGCAGCGTTCGGGCAGGGAACAATGAGCAGTTCTTC. It translates to CSVRAGNNEQFF. This rearrangement joins TRBV29-1 to TRBJ2-1, with D perhaps TRBD1 (5 bases). This CDR3 is built from 12 residues. Germline CDR1 is SQVTM and CDR2 is ANQGSEA. Trimming took 5 bases from V and 5 from J, leaving 10 bases between them.

The DNA for the CDR3 is TGTGCCAGCAGCCCCCCATGGTTGAGGGATACCTACGAGCAGTACTTC. It is translated as CASSPPWLRDTYEQYF. The rearrangement links TRBV5-6 to TRBJ2-7; perhaps TRBD2 as D (5 bases). Trimming removed 4 bases at V and 2 bases at J, with 19 bases between. This CDR3 region has 16 residues. Germline CDR1 is SGHDT and CDR2 is YYEEEE.

This rearrangement joins TRBV7-2 to TRBJ1-2, with D possibly TRBD1 on 5 matching bases. This CDR3 has 17 amino acids. V was clipped by 1 base and J by 3 bases, with 18 bases between them. In germline, CDR1 is SGHTA, CDR2 FQGNSA. The chain's CDR3 is CASSLGNGQAGDYGYTF. The CDR3 DNA sequence: TGTGCCAGCAGCTTAGGGAATGGACAAGCTGGGGACTATGGCTACACCTTC.

The chain has TRBV16 and TRBJ1-4, with D possibly TRBD1 on 5 matching bases. V was shortened by 0 bases and J by 8 bases, with 13 bases between the two germline ends. There are 15 residues in the CDR3. Germline V gives CDR1 KGHSY, CDR2 FQNENV. The CDR3 sequence: CASSQSTGAGEKLFF. CDR3 nucleotide sequence: TGTGCCAGCAGCCAATCGACCGGGGCGGGCGAAAAACTGTTTTTT. The whole variable domain, filled in from reference TRBV16 and TRBJ1-4, reads GEEVAQTPKHLVRGEGQKAKLYCAPIKGHSYVFWYQQVLKNEFKFLISFQNENVFDETGMPKERFSAKCLPNSPCSLEIQATKLEDSAVYFCASSQSTGAGEKLFFGSGTQLSVL.

V is TRBV19 and J is TRBJ2-3, with 9 bases that match TRBD2. J gave up 5 bases and V 0 bases, and 15 bases lay outside the gene matches. CDR1 and CDR2 (germline): LNHDA, SQIVND (reference sequence). CDR3 length: 19 amino acids. In DNA form, the CDR3 reads TGTGCCAGTAGTATAGATGTGGGACTAGCATCGTGGGGACTAGATACGCAGTATTTT. This sequence encodes CASSIDVGLASWGLDTQYF.

The chain employs TRBV6-6 and TRBJ2-1, with D maybe TRBD1 (5 bases). Trimming pared 0 bases from V and 8 bases from J, leaving 11 bases between. Germline V gene data show CDR1 as MNHNY and CDR2 as SVGAGI (reference sequence). The CDR3 has 14 residues. CDR3 sequence reads: CASSYSIQGDEQFF. The CDR3 DNA reads as TGTGCCAGCAGTTACTCGATCCAGGGCGATGAGCAGTTCTTC.

This clone showed up just once. The chain combines TRBV5-4 with TRBJ1-2; tentatively, D is TRBD1 (6 bases). This CDR3 comprises 14 residues. V gave up 3 bases and J gave up 8 bases, with 17 bases separating them. The germline V gene has CDR1 SGHNT and CDR2 YYREEE (reference sequence). CDR3 residues: CASSSILQGRGYTF. The CDR3 DNA is TGTGCCAGCAGCTCTATATTACAGGGTCGCGGCTACACCTTC.

This chain links TRBV5-4 with TRBJ1-1; 8 bases align to TRBD1. The CDR3 is 15 residues long. Looked up from germline, CDR1 is SGHNT and CDR2 is YYREEE (reference sequence). The junction had 10 bases not matched to a gene; V was cut back by 3 bases and J by 6 bases. The CDR3 DNA reads as TGTGCCAGCAGCTCTCGACAGGGGACGATCTCTGAAGCTTTCTTT. Its protein product is CASSSRQGTISEAFF.

This clone showed up just a few times. The chain combines TRBV7-2 with TRBJ1-2, with D possibly being TRBD1 (6 bases). V was trimmed by 4 bases and J by 10 bases, leaving 16 bases between them. CDR1 SGHTA and CDR2 FQGNSA come from the germline V gene. The CDR3 is 13 amino acids. CDR3 in amino acids: CASSSNGQSDYTF. The CDR3 bases are TGTGCCAGCAGCTCAAACGGACAGTCAGACTACACCTTC.

V usage is TRBV6-6 and J usage is TRBJ1-5; unclear D gene. Germline CDR1 and CDR2: MNHNY and SVGAGI (reference sequence). There are 15 residues in the CDR3. V dropped 2 bases and J dropped 2 bases, with 10 bases sitting between them. The CDR3 sequence: CASSYPGSGNQPQHF. CDR3 coding DNA: TGTGCCAGCAGTTACCCGGGATCGGGCAATCAGCCCCAGCATTTT.

The CDR3 DNA is TGTGCCAGCAGTGAACGGCTCTCTGGAAACACCATATATTTT. Amino acids: CASSERLSGNTIYF. The chain carries TRBV2 and TRBJ1-3; D not resolved. Germline-derived CDR1 and CDR2 are SNHLY and FYNNEI. V lost 2 bases to trimming and J lost 0 bases, with 5 bases between them. The CDR3 has 14 residues.

The chain is built from TRBV5-1 and TRBJ2-1, with D perhaps matching TRBD2 (5 bases). With 0 bases removed from V and 10 bases from J, the gap between germline ends came to 11 bases. The CDR3 consists of 13 residues. From germline, CDR1 is SGHRS and CDR2 YFSETQ. The chain's CDR3 is CASSLAETGEQFF. The DNA for the CDR3 is TGCGCCAGCAGCTTGGCCGAGACGGGGGAGCAGTTCTTC.

This clone has a handful of counts. The rearrangement joins TRBV18 to TRBJ2-3; the D gene is possibly TRBD2 (5 bases). Looked up from germline, CDR1 is KGHSH and CDR2 is LQKENI. The CDR3 is 16 residues long. The V gene lost 3 bases and the J gene lost 0 bases, with 13 bases spanning the gap. The CDR3 sequence is CASSPWVATSTDTQYF. CDR3 in DNA: TGTGCCAGCTCACCCTGGGTAGCGACTAGCACAGATACGCAGTATTTT.

This clone was counted only a few times. The CDR3 sequence is CASSQDRYTQYF. CDR3 nucleotide sequence: TGTGCCAGCAGCCAAGATCGATATACGCAGTATTTT. The chain has TRBV14 and TRBJ2-3; D is unclear. This CDR3 region has 12 residues. Germline V gene data show CDR1 as SGHDN and CDR2 as FVKESK. Trimming took off 0 bases at V and 7 bases at J, with 5 bases between the two ends. Looking up the rest from reference TRBV14 and TRBJ2-3 gives the full variable domain: EAGVTQFPSHSVIEKGQTVTLRCDPISGHDNLYWYRRVMGKEIKFLLHFVKESKQDESGMPNNRFLAERTGGTYSTLKVQPAELEDSGVYFCASSQDRYTQYFGPGTRLTVL.

This clone was counted only a few times. The chain recombines TRBV28 with TRBJ2-7, with TRBD1 matching over 8 bases. The germline V gene has CDR1 MDHEN and CDR2 SYDVKM. CDR3 length equals 13 residues. With V trimmed by 3 bases and J by 6 bases, 4 bases remained unmatched. The CDR3 reads CASSFIQGVEQYF. The CDR3 nucleotides read TGTGCCAGCAGTTTCATACAGGGGGTCGAGCAGTACTTC.

The rearrangement links TRBV10-3 to TRBJ2-7; no clear D gene. CDR3 length equals 11 residues. V was shortened by 4 bases and J by 3 bases, with 4 bases between the two germline ends. Germline V gene lookup returns CDR1 ENHRY and CDR2 SYGVKD. CDR3 bases: TGTGCCATCAGTGCGAACTACGAGCAGTACTTC. Protein: CAISANYEQYF.

The chain has TRBV4-1 and TRBJ1-4; 7 positions match TRBD1. The J segment lost 0 bases and the V segment lost 1 base, leaving 2 bases of the junction unmatched. Looked up from germline, CDR1 is MGHRA and CDR2 is YSYEKL. The CDR3 consists of 16 residues. CDR3 nucleotides: TGCGCCAGCAGCCAAGGGGGGACAGCAACTAATGAAAAACTGTTTTTT. It encodes CASSQGGTATNEKLFF.